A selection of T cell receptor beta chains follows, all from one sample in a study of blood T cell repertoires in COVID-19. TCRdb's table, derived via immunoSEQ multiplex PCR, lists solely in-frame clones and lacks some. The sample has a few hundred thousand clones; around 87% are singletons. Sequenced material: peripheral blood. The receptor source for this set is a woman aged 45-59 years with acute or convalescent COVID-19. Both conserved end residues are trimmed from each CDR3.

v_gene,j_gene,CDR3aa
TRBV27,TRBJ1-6,ASSLEATGNSYNSPLH
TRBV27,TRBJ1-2,ASSLRGYGYT
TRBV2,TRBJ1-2,ASSEQTGANYGYT
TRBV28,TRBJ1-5,ASRPDRESNQPQH
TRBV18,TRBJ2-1,ASSPGGTIDEQF
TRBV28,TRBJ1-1,ASSQPRGLGANTEAF
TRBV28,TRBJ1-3,ASSSGVSIGNTIY
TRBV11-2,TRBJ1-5,ASSLERGGDQPQH
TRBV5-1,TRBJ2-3,ASGSRGLGGVTTDTQY
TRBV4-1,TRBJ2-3,ASSQLGTRADTQY